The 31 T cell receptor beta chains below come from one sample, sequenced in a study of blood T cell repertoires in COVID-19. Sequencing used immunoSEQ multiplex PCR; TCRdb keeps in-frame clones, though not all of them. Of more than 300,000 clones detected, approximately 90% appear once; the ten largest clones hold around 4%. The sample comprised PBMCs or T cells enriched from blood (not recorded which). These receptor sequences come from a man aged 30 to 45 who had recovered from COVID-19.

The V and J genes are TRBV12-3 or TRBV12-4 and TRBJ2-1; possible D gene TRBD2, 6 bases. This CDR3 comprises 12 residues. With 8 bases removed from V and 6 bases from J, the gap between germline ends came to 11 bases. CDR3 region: CASFPGGNEQFF. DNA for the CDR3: TGTGCCAGCTTTCCCGGGGGCAATGAGCAGTTCTTC.

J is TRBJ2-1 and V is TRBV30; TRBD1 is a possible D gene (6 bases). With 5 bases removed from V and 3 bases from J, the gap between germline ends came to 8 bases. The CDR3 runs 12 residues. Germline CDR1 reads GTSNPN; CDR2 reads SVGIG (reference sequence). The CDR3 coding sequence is TGTGCCTGGCAGGGGCGCTACAATGAGCAGTTCTTC. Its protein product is CAWQGRYNEQFF.

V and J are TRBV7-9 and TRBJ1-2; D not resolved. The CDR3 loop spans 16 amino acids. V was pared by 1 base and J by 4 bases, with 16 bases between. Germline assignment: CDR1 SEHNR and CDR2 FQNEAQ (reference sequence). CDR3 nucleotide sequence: TGTGCCAGCAGCTTAGGACTCGGCCCAAGTTTCTATGGCTACACCTTC. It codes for CASSLGLGPSFYGYTF.

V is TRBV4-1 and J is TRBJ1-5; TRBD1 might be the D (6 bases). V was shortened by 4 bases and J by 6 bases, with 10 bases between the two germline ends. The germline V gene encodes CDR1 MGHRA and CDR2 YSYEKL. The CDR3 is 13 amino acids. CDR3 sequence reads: CASSRLTGQPQHF. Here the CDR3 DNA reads TGCGCCAGCAGCCGTTTGACAGGTCAGCCCCAGCATTTT.

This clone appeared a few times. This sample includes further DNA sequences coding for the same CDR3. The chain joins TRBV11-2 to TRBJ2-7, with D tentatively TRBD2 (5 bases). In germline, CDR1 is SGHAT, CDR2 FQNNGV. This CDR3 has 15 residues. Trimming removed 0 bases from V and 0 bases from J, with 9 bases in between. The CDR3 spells CASSLDLGSSYEQYF. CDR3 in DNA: TGTGCCAGCAGCTTAGATCTTGGGAGCTCCTACGAGCAGTACTTC.

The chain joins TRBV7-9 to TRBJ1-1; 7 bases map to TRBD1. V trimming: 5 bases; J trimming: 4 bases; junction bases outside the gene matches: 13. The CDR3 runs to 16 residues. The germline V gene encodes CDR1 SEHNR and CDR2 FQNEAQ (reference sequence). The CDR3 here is CASSLLPQGQGTEAFF. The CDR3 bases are TGTGCCAGCAGCCTACTCCCACAGGGGCAGGGCACTGAAGCTTTCTTT.

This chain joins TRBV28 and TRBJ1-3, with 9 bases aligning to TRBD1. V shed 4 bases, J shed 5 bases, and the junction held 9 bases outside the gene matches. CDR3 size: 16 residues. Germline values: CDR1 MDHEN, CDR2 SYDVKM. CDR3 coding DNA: TGTGCCAGCAGTTCCCCCGGGACAGGGAGAAGAAACACCATATATTTT. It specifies CASSSPGTGRRNTIYF.

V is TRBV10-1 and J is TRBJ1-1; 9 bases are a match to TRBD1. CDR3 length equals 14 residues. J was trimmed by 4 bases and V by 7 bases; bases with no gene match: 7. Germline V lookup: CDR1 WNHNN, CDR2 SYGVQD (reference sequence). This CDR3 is CASTRDRVSTEAFF. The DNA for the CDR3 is TGCGCCAGCACCAGGGACAGGGTATCCACTGAAGCTTTCTTT.

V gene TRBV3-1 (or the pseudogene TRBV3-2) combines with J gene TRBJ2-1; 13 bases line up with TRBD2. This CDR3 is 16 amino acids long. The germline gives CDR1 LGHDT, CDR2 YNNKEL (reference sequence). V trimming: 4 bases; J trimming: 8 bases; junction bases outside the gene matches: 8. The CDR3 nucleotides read TGTGCCAGCAGCCCCGGACTAGCGGGAGTTATAGATGAGCAGTTCTTC. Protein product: CASSPGLAGVIDEQFF.

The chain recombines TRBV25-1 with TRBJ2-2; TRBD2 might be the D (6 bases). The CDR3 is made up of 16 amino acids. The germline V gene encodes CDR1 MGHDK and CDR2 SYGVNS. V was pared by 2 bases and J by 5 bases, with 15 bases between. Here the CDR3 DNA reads TGTGCCAGCAGTGAAGAAGGCGGGGAGCTTACCGGGGAGCTGTTTTTT. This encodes CASSEEGGELTGELFF.

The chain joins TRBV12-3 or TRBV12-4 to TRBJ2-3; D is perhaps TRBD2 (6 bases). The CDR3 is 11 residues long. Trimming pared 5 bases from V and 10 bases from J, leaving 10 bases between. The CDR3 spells CASSPGTPQYF. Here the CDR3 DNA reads TGTGCCAGCAGTCCCGGGACTCCGCAGTATTTT.

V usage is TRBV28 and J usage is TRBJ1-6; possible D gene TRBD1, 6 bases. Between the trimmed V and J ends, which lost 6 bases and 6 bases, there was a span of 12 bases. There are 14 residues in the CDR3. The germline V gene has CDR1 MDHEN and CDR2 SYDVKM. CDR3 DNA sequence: TGTGCCAGCAGCCCCGGGACAACTAATTCACCCCTCCACTTT. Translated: CASSPGTTNSPLHF.

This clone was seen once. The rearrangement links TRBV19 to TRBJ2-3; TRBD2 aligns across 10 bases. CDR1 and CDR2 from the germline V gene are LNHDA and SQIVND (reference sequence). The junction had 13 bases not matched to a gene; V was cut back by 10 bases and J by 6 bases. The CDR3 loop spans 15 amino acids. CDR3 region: CATSPWSGGADTQYF. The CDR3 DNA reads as TGTGCCACCTCACCGTGGAGCGGGGGGGCGGATACGCAGTATTTT.

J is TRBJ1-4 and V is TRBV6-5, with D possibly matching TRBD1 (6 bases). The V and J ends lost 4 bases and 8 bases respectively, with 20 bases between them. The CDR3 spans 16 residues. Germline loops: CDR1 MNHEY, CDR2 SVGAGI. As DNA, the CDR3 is TGTGCCAGCAGTTTATACAGGGCCCGAGGTAAAGAAAAACTGTTTTTT. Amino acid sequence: CASSLYRARGKEKLFF.

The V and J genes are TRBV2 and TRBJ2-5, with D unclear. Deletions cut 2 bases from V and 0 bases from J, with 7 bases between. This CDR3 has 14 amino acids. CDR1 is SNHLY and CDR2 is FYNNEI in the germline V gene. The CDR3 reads CASSESRNQETQYF. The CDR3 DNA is TGTGCCAGCAGTGAATCCAGGAACCAAGAGACCCAGTACTTC.

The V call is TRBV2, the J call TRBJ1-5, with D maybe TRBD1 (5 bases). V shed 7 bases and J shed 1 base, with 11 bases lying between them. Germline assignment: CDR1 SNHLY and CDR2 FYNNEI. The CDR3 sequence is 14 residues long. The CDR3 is CASKQGLSNQPQHF. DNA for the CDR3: TGTGCCAGCAAGCAGGGTTTGAGCAATCAGCCCCAGCATTTT.

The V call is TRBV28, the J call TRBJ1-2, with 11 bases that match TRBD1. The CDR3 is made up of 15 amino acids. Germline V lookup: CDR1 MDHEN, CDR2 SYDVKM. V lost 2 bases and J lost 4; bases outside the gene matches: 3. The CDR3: CASSLAGTGGYGYTF. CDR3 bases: TGTGCCAGCAGTTTAGCCGGGACAGGGGGCTATGGCTACACCTTC.

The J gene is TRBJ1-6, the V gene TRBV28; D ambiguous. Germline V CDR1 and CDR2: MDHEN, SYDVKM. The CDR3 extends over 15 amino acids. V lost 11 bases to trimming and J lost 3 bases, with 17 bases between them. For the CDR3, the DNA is TGTGCCGTGTCAGAGGGCCAATACTATAATTCACCCCTCCACTTT. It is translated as CAVSEGQYYNSPLHF. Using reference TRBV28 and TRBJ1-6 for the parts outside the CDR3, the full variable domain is DVKVTQSSRYLVKRTGEKVFLECVQDMDHENMFWYRQDPGLGLRLIYFSYDVKMKEKGDIPEGYSVSREKKERFSLILESASTNQTSMYLCAVSEGQYYNSPLHFGNGTRLTVT.

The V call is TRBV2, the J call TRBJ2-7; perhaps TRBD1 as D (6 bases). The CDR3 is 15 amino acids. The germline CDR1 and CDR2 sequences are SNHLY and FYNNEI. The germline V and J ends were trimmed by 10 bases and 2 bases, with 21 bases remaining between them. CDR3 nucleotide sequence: TGTGCCACCCTTGGGCACAGGGACATTCCCTACGAGCAGTACTTC. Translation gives CATLGHRDIPYEQYF. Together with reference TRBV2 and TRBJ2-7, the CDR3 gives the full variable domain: EPEVTQTPSHQVTQMGQEVILRCVPISNHLYFYWYRQILGQKVEFLVSFYNNEISEKSEIFDDQFSVERPDGSNFTLKIRSTKLEDSAMYFCATLGHRDIPYEQYFGPGTRLTVT.

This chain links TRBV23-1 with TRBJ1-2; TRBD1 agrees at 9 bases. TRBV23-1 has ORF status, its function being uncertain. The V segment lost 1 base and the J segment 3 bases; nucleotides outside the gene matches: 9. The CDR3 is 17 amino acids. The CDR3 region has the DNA TGCGCCAGCAGTCAATACTTCCGGGACAGGGCCCACTATGGCTACACCTTC. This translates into CASSQYFRDRAHYGYTF.

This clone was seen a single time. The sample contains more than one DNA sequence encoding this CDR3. DNA for the CDR3: TGCGCCAGCAGCCCCGGACAGGGGCAAGAGACCCAGTACTTC. This encodes CASSPGQGQETQYF. The V and J genes are TRBV5-1 and TRBJ2-5; 9 bases fit TRBD1. Unmatched junction bases numbered 3, after V lost 4 bases and J lost 2 bases. CDR1 SGHRS and CDR2 YFSETQ come from the germline V gene. The CDR3 length is 14 residues.

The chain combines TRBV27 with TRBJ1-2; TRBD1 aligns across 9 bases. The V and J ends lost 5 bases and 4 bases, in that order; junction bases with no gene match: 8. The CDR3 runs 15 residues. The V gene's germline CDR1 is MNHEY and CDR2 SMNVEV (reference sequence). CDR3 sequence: CASSPRDRALYGYTF. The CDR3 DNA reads TGTGCCAGCAGTCCTAGGGACAGGGCTCTCTATGGCTACACCTTC.

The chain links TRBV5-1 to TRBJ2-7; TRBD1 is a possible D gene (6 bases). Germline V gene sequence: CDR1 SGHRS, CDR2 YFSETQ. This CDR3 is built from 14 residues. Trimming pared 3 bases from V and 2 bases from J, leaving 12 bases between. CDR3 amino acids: CASSYNTGTYEQYF. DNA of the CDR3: TGCGCCAGCAGCTATAATACAGGGACCTACGAGCAGTACTTC.

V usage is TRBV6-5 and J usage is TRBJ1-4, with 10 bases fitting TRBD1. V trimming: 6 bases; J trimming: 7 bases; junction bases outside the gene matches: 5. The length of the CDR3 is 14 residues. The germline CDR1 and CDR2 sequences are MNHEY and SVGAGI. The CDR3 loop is CASRAGTGVEKLFF. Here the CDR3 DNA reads TGTGCCAGCAGAGCCGGGACAGGGGTTGAAAAACTGTTTTTT.

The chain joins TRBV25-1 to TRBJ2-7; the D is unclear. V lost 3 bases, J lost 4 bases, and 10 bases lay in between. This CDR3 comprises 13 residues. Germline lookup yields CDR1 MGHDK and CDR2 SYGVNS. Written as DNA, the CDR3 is TGTGCCAGCAGTGAGATACCCGGGTACGAGCAGTACTTC. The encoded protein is CASSEIPGYEQYF.

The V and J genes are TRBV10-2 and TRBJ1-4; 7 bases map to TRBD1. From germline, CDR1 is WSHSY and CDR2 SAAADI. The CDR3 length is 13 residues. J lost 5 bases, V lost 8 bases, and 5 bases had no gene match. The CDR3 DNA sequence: TGCGCCAGCCGGGACAGTCCCAATGAAAAACTGTTTTTT. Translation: CASRDSPNEKLFF.

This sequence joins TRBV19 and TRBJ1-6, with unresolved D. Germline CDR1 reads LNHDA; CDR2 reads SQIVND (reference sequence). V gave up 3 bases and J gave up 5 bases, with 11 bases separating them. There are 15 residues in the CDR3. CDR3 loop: CASSILSPDNSPLHF. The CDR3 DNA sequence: TGTGCCAGTAGTATTCTCTCACCAGATAATTCACCCCTCCACTTT.

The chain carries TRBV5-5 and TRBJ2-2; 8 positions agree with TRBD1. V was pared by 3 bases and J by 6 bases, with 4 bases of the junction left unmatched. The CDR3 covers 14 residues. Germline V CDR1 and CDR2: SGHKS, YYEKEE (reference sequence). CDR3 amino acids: CASSSQGASGELFF. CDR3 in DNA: TGTGCCAGCAGCTCCCAGGGGGCCTCCGGGGAGCTGTTTTTT.

CDR3 in DNA: TGTGCCAGCAGCTTGGACAGGGGGAACTATGGCTACACCTTC. It encodes CASSLDRGNYGYTF. The chain uses TRBV5-4 and TRBJ1-2; 8 bases line up with TRBD1. Germline CDR1 and CDR2: SGHNT and YYREEE (reference sequence). The ends lost 0 bases at V and 2 bases at J; junction bases unmatched: 0. The CDR3 covers 14 residues.

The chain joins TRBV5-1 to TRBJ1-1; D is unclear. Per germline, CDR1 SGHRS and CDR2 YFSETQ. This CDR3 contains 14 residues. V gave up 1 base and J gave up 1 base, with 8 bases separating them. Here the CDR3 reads CASSLQAENTEAFF. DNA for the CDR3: TGCGCCAGCAGCTTGCAGGCAGAGAACACTGAAGCTTTCTTT.

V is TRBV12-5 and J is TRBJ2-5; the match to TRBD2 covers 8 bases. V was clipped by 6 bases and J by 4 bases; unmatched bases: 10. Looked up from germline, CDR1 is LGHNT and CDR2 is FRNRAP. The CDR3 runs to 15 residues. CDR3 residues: CASGPGGVGGETQYF. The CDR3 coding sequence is TGTGCTAGTGGCCCCGGGGGGGTTGGAGGAGAGACCCAGTACTTC.